One sample yielded the 4 T cell receptor beta chains listed below, sequenced in a study of blood T cell repertoires in COVID-19. Assay used: immunoSEQ multiplex PCR; TCRdb lists only in-frame clones, some missing. The sample carries 130,000 to 150,000 clones, approximately 84% recorded once. The sample was peripheral blood. The origin of the receptors is a human donor in a cohort sampled during active COVID-19.

The chain's CDR3 is CASSVWDSGTVSDTQYF. CDR3 bases: TGTGCCAGCAGCGTATGGGATAGCGGTACAGTTTCAGATACGCAGTATTTT. The J gene is TRBJ2-3, the V gene TRBV9; maybe TRBD2 (6 bases). Between the trimmed V and J ends, which lost 1 base and 4 bases, there was a span of 19 bases. The CDR3 contains 17 residues. Germline CDR1 is SGDLS and CDR2 is YYNGEE.

The J gene is TRBJ2-7, the V gene TRBV7-2; 9 bases fit TRBD2. CDR3 length: 14 amino acids. V dropped 1 base and J dropped 6; count of bases not matched to a gene: 4. Germline V CDR1 and CDR2: SGHTA, FQGNSA. In nucleotides, the CDR3 is TGTGCCAGCAGCTTAGGCGGGGGGGCCGTCGAGCAGTACTTC. Its protein is CASSLGGGAVEQYF. Based on the CDR3 plus reference TRBV7-2 and TRBJ2-7, the full variable domain is GAGVSQSPSNKVTEKGKDVELRCDPISGHTALYWYRQSLGQGLEFLIYFQGNSAPDKSGLPSDRFSAERTGGSVSTLTIQRTQQEDSAVYLCASSLGGGAVEQYFGPGTRLTVT.

The J gene is TRBJ1-6, the V gene TRBV7-9; the D is unclear. Trimming pared 5 bases from V and 7 bases from J, leaving 6 bases between. CDR1 is SEHNR, CDR2 FQNEAQ, per germline (reference sequence). The CDR3 totals 12 residues. The CDR3 DNA is TGTGCCAGCAGCCCTATGAATTCACCCCTCCACTTT. Translation gives CASSPMNSPLHF.

This chain joins TRBV11-3 and TRBJ2-1; a weak D match, TRBD2 (6 bases). Germline CDR1 SGHNT, CDR2 YENEEA. The CDR3 is made up of 13 amino acids. V gave up 1 base and J gave up 5 bases, with 6 bases separating them. The CDR3: CASSLAGDNEQFF. For the CDR3, the DNA is TGTGCCAGCAGCTTAGCGGGAGACAATGAGCAGTTCTTC.